This T cell receptor (beta chain) appears in the sequencing data of a study of blood T cell repertoires in COVID-19. Study summary: Specimens from acute and convalescent COVID-19 originated in the United States, Italy and Spain.

Germline-derived CDR1 and CDR2 are LNHDA and SQIVND (reference sequence). With 6 bases removed from V and 4 bases from J, the gap between germline ends came to 9 bases. The CDR3 extends over 12 amino acids. Produced via immunoSEQ multiplex PCR; TCRdb's table is partial and in-frame only. The sample has some 150,000 clones, about 79% seen once. The receptor comes from a woman aged 45-65 years with acute or convalescent COVID-19. The V and J genes are TRBV19 and TRBJ1-2; perhaps TRBD1 as D (6 bases). The sample consisted of peripheral blood. The CDR3, as DNA: TGTGCCAGTAGAGACAGGCCCTATGGCTACACCTTC. It is translated as CASRDRPYGYTF. Looking up the rest from reference TRBV19 and TRBJ1-2 gives the full variable domain: DGGITQSPKYLFRKEGQNVTLSCEQNLNHDAMYWYRQDPGQGLRLIYYSQIVNDFQKGDIAEGYSVSREKKESFPLTVTSAQKNPTAFYLCASRDRPYGYTFGSGTRLTVV.